Given below is one T cell receptor (beta chain) in context. The data derive from a study of shared clonotypes between healthy human individuals. Study context: Two female and a few male donors aged 18 to 49 were enrolled.

V lost 6 bases to trimming and J lost 2 bases, with 9 bases between them. The CDR3 length is 13 residues. CDR1 is MNHNS and CDR2 is SASEGT in the germline V gene. The table came from immunoSEQ multiplex PCR; TCRdb's copy has only in-frame clones and leaves some out. Of hundreds of thousands of clones listed, roughly 79% were seen once; the top ten hold 12%. Sequenced input: PBMCs. The V gene is TRBV6-1, the J gene TRBJ2-3, with D perhaps matching TRBD1 or TRBD2 (5 bases each). This TCR was recovered from a woman in her thirties or forties in good health. Some clones in this sample may be carry-over from other donors' samples. The CDR3 reads CASRPGATDTQYF. For the CDR3, the DNA is TGTGCCAGCAGGCCCGGGGCCACAGATACGCAGTATTTT.